This is a list of T cell receptor beta chains from one sample in a study of cytomegalovirus exposure and HLA in healthy donors. Sequencing used immunoSEQ multiplex PCR; TCRdb keeps in-frame clones, though not all of them. The repertoire holds hundreds of thousands of clones, with 76% as singletons. The sequencing sample was made of PBMCs. All receptors come from a man aged 18 to 29 in good health and CMV-seronegative. The CDR3 runs from the conserved cysteine through the conserved F or W. The order of the fields is V gene, J gene, CDR3 protein.

>TRBV7-6|TRBJ2-2
CASSFPGQGWAGELFF
>TRBV9|TRBJ1-2
CASSVNEGLYGYTF
>TRBV18|TRBJ2-7
CASSPLLAGGYEQYF
>TRBV1|TRBJ2-1
CTSPAISPRLARYNEQFF
>TRBV7-9|TRBJ1-5
CASSLAQAGDQPQHF
>TRBV9|TRBJ2-1
CASSSRGLEQFF
>TRBV4-1|TRBJ2-3
CASSQEDSWTGDTDTQYF
>TRBV5-1|TRBJ2-1
CASSFTGTGGHNEQFF
>TRBV28|TRBJ2-7
CASSFITSGTYEQYF
>TRBV9|TRBJ1-1
CASSAQTGGFHTEAFF
>TRBV11-3|TRBJ2-1
CASSLDRVGAGNNEQFF
>TRBV6-4|TRBJ1-6
CASSEGSSYNSPLHF
>TRBV4-1|TRBJ1-1
CASSQNSNTEAFF
>TRBV7-9|TRBJ1-1
CASSFGTGVNTEAFF
>TRBV9|TRBJ1-1
CASSVVPGSSTEAFF
>TRBV27|TRBJ2-5
CASSQGSVMETQYF
>TRBV28|TRBJ1-2
CASRLPGQQNYGYTF
>TRBV27|TRBJ1-2
CATLSPGDKYYGYTF
>TRBV2|TRBJ1-5
CASSVSNNQPQHF
>TRBV5-6|TRBJ2-3
CASSSSSTRAGDVDTQYF
>TRBV18|NA
CASSPPGQGSYEQYF
>TRBV2|TRBJ2-2
CASYRERGYTGELFF
>TRBV7-9|TRBJ1-2
CASSLYRDRPDYGYTF
>TRBV19|TRBJ2-2
CASVQGAAGELFF
>TRBV27|TRBJ1-1
CASSLISVQGLNTEAFF
>TRBV7-6|TRBJ2-7
CASSRDSSYEQYF
>TRBV7-8|TRBJ1-5
CASSTRGGPQHF
>TRBV7-9|TRBJ2-1
CASSPRGLAGGEQFF
>TRBV6-4|TRBJ2-7
CASSDSRRGSSYEQYF
>TRBV5-3|TRBJ1-6
CARSSTVSYNSPLHF
>TRBV7-2|TRBJ1-2
CASSLDGTGSGGYTF
>TRBV2|NA
CASEAGGAYEQYF
>TRBV6-6|TRBJ2-1
CASRGWTSGINEQFF
>TRBV4-1|TRBJ1-5
CASSQEDRPPQPQHF
>TRBV4-1|TRBJ2-7
CASSPWTRSGEQYF
>TRBV6-5|TRBJ2-6
CASSYRTVGANVLTF
>TRBV18|TRBJ2-7
CASSQRTTKITGEQYF
>TRBV5-1|TRBJ2-1
CASSLGTSGYNEQFF
>TRBV30|TRBJ2-3
CAWSVAASTDTQYF
>TRBV5-1|TRBJ2-2
CASSSPGPQGAQRELFF